Presented here are 31 T cell receptor beta chains from one specimen sequenced in a study of blood T cell repertoires in COVID-19. The table came from immunoSEQ multiplex PCR; TCRdb's copy has only in-frame clones and leaves some out. The table records a few hundred thousand clones, 88% of them present only once. Sequencing input: peripheral blood. These receptors originate from a woman aged 45-60 years with active or convalescent COVID-19.

The chain recombines TRBV3-1 (or the pseudogene TRBV3-2) with TRBJ2-1; D gene unclear. The germline V gene encodes CDR1 LGHDT and CDR2 YNNKEL (reference sequence). The CDR3 has 12 residues. V was shortened by 1 base and J by 9 bases, with 7 bases between the two germline ends. The CDR3 DNA reads as TGTGCCAGCAGCCAAGCCTCCAGTGAGCAGTTCTTC. Its translation is CASSQASSEQFF.

The chain joins TRBV18 to TRBJ2-7, with 8 bases matching TRBD1. Germline CDR1 KGHSH, CDR2 LQKENI. This CDR3 spans 14 amino acids. The V and J ends lost 3 bases and 7 bases, in that order; junction bases with no gene match: 8. In DNA form, the CDR3 reads TGTGCCAGCTCACCCCCTGACAGGGGAGAGGAGCAGTACTTC. It specifies CASSPPDRGEEQYF.

The J gene is TRBJ2-1, the V gene TRBV5-1, with 12 positions matching TRBD2. CDR3 length equals 16 residues. The germline CDR1 and CDR2 sequences are SGHRS and YFSETQ. Trimming at V came to 0 bases and at J to 8 bases, leaving 6 bases not matched to a gene. CDR3 in amino acids: CASSLGRLAGADEQFF. CDR3 coding DNA: TGCGCCAGCAGCTTGGGCCGACTAGCGGGAGCCGATGAGCAGTTCTTC.

This clone was detected only once. The same CDR3 is also encoded by other DNA sequences in this sample. The chain couples TRBV27 to TRBJ1-2; D may be TRBD1 (5 bases). Between the trimmed V and J ends, which lost 5 bases and 4 bases, there was a span of 11 bases. CDR1 MNHEY and CDR2 SMNVEV come from the germline V gene (reference sequence). CDR3 length equals 13 residues. This chain's CDR3 is CASSPQGGYGYTF. The CDR3 DNA reads as TGTGCCAGCAGTCCCCAGGGTGGCTATGGCTACACCTTC.

This clone appeared a few times. The gene calls are TRBV11-3 and TRBJ2-3; 7 bases align to TRBD2. This CDR3 contains 15 residues. The germline CDR1 and CDR2 sequences are SGHNT and YENEEA. With 4 bases clipped from V and 9 bases from J, the junction kept 13 bases outside the gene matches. This CDR3 reads CASSSGLLTGGTQYF. In DNA form, the CDR3 reads TGTGCCAGCAGCTCCGGGCTTTTAACGGGAGGCACGCAGTATTTT.

V gene TRBV27 combines with J gene TRBJ1-5; 7 bases are a match to TRBD1. Germline V lookup: CDR1 MNHEY, CDR2 SMNVEV (reference sequence). Trimming at V came to 4 bases and at J to 8 bases, leaving 8 bases not matched to a gene. The CDR3 is 14 amino acids. CDR3 sequence: CASSSVTGREPQHF. DNA of the CDR3: TGTGCCAGCAGTTCTGTGACAGGGCGGGAGCCCCAGCATTTT.

The V call is TRBV3-1 (or the pseudogene TRBV3-2), the J call TRBJ1-2; a weak D match, TRBD1 (5 bases). Trimming removed 1 base from V and 8 bases from J, with 14 bases in between. The CDR3 contains 14 residues. Germline V gene lookup returns CDR1 LGHDT and CDR2 YNNKEL (reference sequence). The CDR3 coding sequence is TGTGCCAGCAGCCAAGGCGGAAGGGGCGACGGCTACACCTTC. This encodes CASSQGGRGDGYTF.

CDR3 loop: CASSATGVTGELFF. DNA of the CDR3: TGTGCCAGCAGCGCGACAGGGGTCACCGGGGAGCTGTTTTTT. V is TRBV7-3 and J is TRBJ2-2; 8 bases are shared with TRBD1. The V and J ends lost 5 bases and 4 bases, in that order; junction bases with no gene match: 3. The germline CDR1 and CDR2 sequences are SGHTA and FQGTGA. The CDR3 totals 14 residues.

In the case of this clone: In the same sample, other DNA sequences code for this CDR3. V is TRBV7-2 and J is TRBJ1-2, with 8 bases matching TRBD1. CDR1 is SGHTA and CDR2 is FQGNSA in the germline V gene. CDR3 length: 14 residues. J gave up 2 bases and V 5 bases, and 4 bases lay outside the gene matches. CDR3 protein: CASSPGQGNYGYTF. The CDR3 nucleotides read TGTGCCAGCAGCCCAGGACAGGGAAACTATGGCTACACCTTC. The full variable domain, completed using reference TRBV7-2 and TRBJ1-2, is GAGVSQSPSNKVTEKGKDVELRCDPISGHTALYWYRQSLGQGLEFLIYFQGNSAPDKSGLPSDRFSAERTGGSVSTLTIQRTQQEDSAVYLCASSPGQGNYGYTFGSGTRLTVV.

The chain carries TRBV7-2 and TRBJ1-5; TRBD1 matches at 10 bases. The CDR3 runs 15 residues. Unmatched junction bases numbered 8, after V lost 5 bases and J lost 7 bases. Germline V gene sequence: CDR1 SGHTA, CDR2 FQGNSA. Here the CDR3 reads CASSKTGGPGQPQHF. Here the CDR3 DNA reads TGTGCCAGCAGCAAGACAGGGGGCCCCGGGCAGCCCCAGCATTTT.

In its sample, this clone was seen once. This chain links TRBV6-1 with TRBJ2-7, with D unclear. Germline lookup yields CDR1 MNHNS and CDR2 SASEGT. This CDR3 is 14 amino acids long. V was pared by 2 bases and J by 5 bases, with 13 bases between. The CDR3 protein is CASSEYGRSNEQYF. The CDR3 DNA is TGTGCCAGCAGTGAATACGGCAGGTCCAACGAGCAGTACTTC.

The J gene is TRBJ2-7, the V gene TRBV10-3; tentatively, D is TRBD1 (6 bases). Germline values: CDR1 ENHRY, CDR2 SYGVKD. The CDR3 length is 12 residues. Trimming removed 10 bases from V and 0 bases from J, with 10 bases in between. Here the CDR3 reads CATGQSSYEQYF. The DNA for the CDR3 is TGTGCCACAGGACAGAGCTCCTACGAGCAGTACTTC.

The table lists this clone with a count of one. This sequence joins TRBV28 and TRBJ1-5, with D perhaps TRBD1 (5 bases). Looked up from germline, CDR1 is MDHEN and CDR2 is SYDVKM. Trimming removed 6 bases from V and 2 bases from J, with 17 bases in between. This CDR3 is 16 amino acids long. For the CDR3, the DNA is TGTGCCAGCAGCTTGGGGGGTCTTTTGCGCAATCAGCCCCAGCATTTT. Amino acids: CASSLGGLLRNQPQHF.

CDR3 nucleotide sequence: TGTGCCAGCAGCCTCGTAAGCGGGAGTTTACTGCATGAGCAGTTCTTC. Translation gives CASSLVSGSLLHEQFF. The gene calls are TRBV7-3 and TRBJ2-1, with TRBD2 matching 8 bases. From germline, CDR1 is SGHTA and CDR2 FQGTGA. The CDR3 runs to 16 residues. Losses at the gene ends were 5 bases for V and 8 bases for J; bases not matched to a gene: 14.

The chain employs TRBV7-2 and TRBJ1-1, with 7 bases matching TRBD1. This CDR3 comprises 13 residues. Germline V gene lookup returns CDR1 SGHTA and CDR2 FQGNSA. Germline trimming cut 3 bases from V and 8 bases from J; bases unmatched to any gene: 6. The CDR3 loop is CASSFGQAYEAFF. In nucleotides, the CDR3 is TGTGCCAGCAGCTTTGGACAGGCTTACGAAGCTTTCTTT.

CDR3 nucleotide sequence: TGTGCCACCAGCAGCCGGGGGATGAATGGCTACACCTTC. As protein: CATSSRGMNGYTF. The V call is TRBV15, the J call TRBJ1-2, with D possibly TRBD1 on 5 matching bases. The CDR3 is made up of 13 amino acids. V shed 3 bases and J shed 6 bases, with 11 bases lying between them. Germline loops: CDR1 LNHNV, CDR2 YYDKDF (reference sequence).

The rearrangement uses TRBV21-1 and TRBJ2-7; the D call in the table, TRBD1, was not verified against the DNA. TRBV21-1 counts as a pseudogene. The CDR3 has 17 residues. The CDR3 region is CASSIAILDRASYEQYF. CDR3 in DNA: TGTGCCAGCAGCATCGCGATTTTGGACAGGGCGTCCTACGAGCAGTACTTC.

The chain employs TRBV18 and TRBJ2-3; 9 positions match TRBD2. This CDR3 comprises 16 residues. After removal of 3 bases from V and 1 base from J, the junction contained 5 bases not matched to a gene. From germline, CDR1 is KGHSH and CDR2 LQKENI. CDR3 bases: TGTGCCAGCTCACCTTGGACTAGCGTAGGCACAGATACGCAGTATTTT. Its protein is CASSPWTSVGTDTQYF.

This clone showed up just a few times. The rearrangement links TRBV7-9 to TRBJ2-6; D remains ambiguous. This CDR3 is 18 amino acids long. V lost 0 bases and J 0 bases, leaving 12 bases between the germline ends. In germline, CDR1 is SEHNR, CDR2 FQNEAQ (reference sequence). The CDR3 spells CASSLAQVLYSGANVLTF. CDR3 DNA: TGTGCCAGCAGCTTAGCCCAGGTCCTATACTCTGGGGCCAACGTCCTGACTTTC.

V and J are TRBV24-1 and TRBJ2-1; TRBD2 aligns across 12 bases. The CDR3 has 15 residues. Looked up from germline, CDR1 is KGHDR and CDR2 is SFDVKD. V shed 7 bases and J 4 bases; nucleotides not matched to a gene: 4. The CDR3 spells CATSHGLAGYNEQFF. As DNA, the CDR3 is TGTGCCACCAGCCACGGACTAGCGGGGTACAATGAGCAGTTCTTC.

This clone has a handful of counts. The chain links TRBV27 to TRBJ1-3; 10 bases agree with TRBD1. Germline CDR1 reads MNHEY; CDR2 reads SMNVEV (reference sequence). Trimming cost V 5 bases and J 3 bases; bases outside gene matches: 4. The CDR3 length is 15 residues. The CDR3 spells CASSPGTGVGNTIYF. CDR3 in DNA: TGTGCCAGCAGTCCCGGGACAGGGGTTGGAAACACCATATATTTT.

The rearrangement uses TRBV11-3 and TRBJ1-1; 9 bases are shared with TRBD1. This CDR3 is built from 13 residues. Germline lookup yields CDR1 SGHNT and CDR2 YENEEA. The junction had 1 base not matched to a gene; V was cut back by 6 bases and J by 2 bases. The CDR3 loop is CASRGQGNTEAFF. The CDR3 nucleotides read TGTGCCAGCAGGGGACAGGGAAACACTGAAGCTTTCTTT.

The chain combines TRBV5-1 with TRBJ1-3; 7 nucleotides agree with TRBD1. V shed 4 bases, J shed 2 bases, and the junction held 9 bases outside the gene matches. This CDR3 is 16 amino acids long. Germline CDR1 and CDR2: SGHRS and YFSETQ. The chain's CDR3 is CASSQRQGGPGNTIYF. Written as DNA, the CDR3 is TGCGCCAGCAGCCAGAGACAGGGAGGTCCTGGAAACACCATATATTTT.

The chain has TRBV28 and TRBJ1-2; D call uncertain. Germline V lookup: CDR1 MDHEN, CDR2 SYDVKM. The CDR3 totals 14 residues. The ends were cut back, 4 bases at V and 8 bases at J, with 17 bases in the middle. This CDR3 reads CASSSRLILRGYTF. For the CDR3, the DNA is TGTGCCAGCAGTTCGCGACTTATTTTGAGGGGCTACACCTTC.

CDR3 residues: CATSAQGYGYTF. In nucleotides, the CDR3 is TGTGCCACCAGTGCTCAGGGCTATGGCTACACCTTC. The chain couples TRBV24-1 to TRBJ1-2; D possibly corresponds to TRBD1 (5 bases). The V gene's germline CDR1 is KGHDR and CDR2 SFDVKD. Trimming cost V 5 bases and J 4 bases, with 7 bases left between them. The CDR3 spans 12 residues.

The V call is TRBV5-1, the J call TRBJ1-2; tentative D call: TRBD1 (5 bases). In germline, CDR1 is SGHRS, CDR2 YFSETQ. This CDR3 spans 17 amino acids. V was cut by 0 bases and J by 0 bases, with 15 bases left in between. The CDR3 here is CASSLDVSGHANYGYTF. DNA of the CDR3: TGCGCCAGCAGCTTGGACGTAAGTGGACATGCTAACTATGGCTACACCTTC.

The CDR3 reads CATSRQGAYGYTF. In nucleotides, the CDR3 is TGTGCCACCAGTAGACAGGGGGCTTATGGCTACACCTTC. The chain combines TRBV24-1 with TRBJ1-2, with 10 positions matching TRBD1. This CDR3 spans 13 amino acids. V shed 6 bases, J shed 5 bases, and the junction held 2 bases outside the gene matches. The V gene's germline CDR1 is KGHDR and CDR2 SFDVKD.

This rearrangement joins TRBV5-4 to TRBJ1-6, with D possibly matching TRBD1 (5 bases). Deletions cut 0 bases from V and 9 bases from J, with 10 bases between. The V gene's germline CDR1 is SGHNT and CDR2 YYREEE (reference sequence). The CDR3 length is 14 residues. The CDR3 here is CASSLVGAGSPLHF. As DNA, the CDR3 is TGTGCCAGCAGCTTGGTAGGGGCTGGTTCACCCCTCCACTTT.

The J gene is TRBJ2-2, the V gene TRBV28; 9 positions agree with TRBD1. The CDR3 spans 16 residues. V was pared by 4 bases and J by 3 bases, with 6 bases of the junction left unmatched. Germline V gene lookup returns CDR1 MDHEN and CDR2 SYDVKM. The CDR3 coding sequence is TGTGCCAGCAGTTCCTCCGGGACAGGGCACACCGGGGAGCTGTTTTTT. Protein product: CASSSSGTGHTGELFF.

The chain is built from TRBV6-2 or TRBV6-3 and TRBJ2-1; 10 bases fit TRBD1. CDR3 size: 15 residues. J gave up 1 base and V 4 bases, and 1 base lay outside the gene matches. Germline V gene data show CDR1 as MNHEY and CDR2 as SVGEGT. The CDR3, as DNA: TGTGCCAGCAGTTGGGACAGGGGATCCTACAATGAGCAGTTCTTC. It codes for CASSWDRGSYNEQFF.

This chain uses TRBV5-1 with TRBJ1-2; D gene uncertain. The germline CDR1 and CDR2 sequences are SGHRS and YFSETQ. This CDR3 is 15 amino acids long. Trimming took off 6 bases at V and 4 bases at J, with 19 bases between the two ends. The CDR3 DNA is TGCGCCAGCACCCCCGACCTTACAGCTGCCTATGGCTACACCTTC. Residues: CASTPDLTAAYGYTF.